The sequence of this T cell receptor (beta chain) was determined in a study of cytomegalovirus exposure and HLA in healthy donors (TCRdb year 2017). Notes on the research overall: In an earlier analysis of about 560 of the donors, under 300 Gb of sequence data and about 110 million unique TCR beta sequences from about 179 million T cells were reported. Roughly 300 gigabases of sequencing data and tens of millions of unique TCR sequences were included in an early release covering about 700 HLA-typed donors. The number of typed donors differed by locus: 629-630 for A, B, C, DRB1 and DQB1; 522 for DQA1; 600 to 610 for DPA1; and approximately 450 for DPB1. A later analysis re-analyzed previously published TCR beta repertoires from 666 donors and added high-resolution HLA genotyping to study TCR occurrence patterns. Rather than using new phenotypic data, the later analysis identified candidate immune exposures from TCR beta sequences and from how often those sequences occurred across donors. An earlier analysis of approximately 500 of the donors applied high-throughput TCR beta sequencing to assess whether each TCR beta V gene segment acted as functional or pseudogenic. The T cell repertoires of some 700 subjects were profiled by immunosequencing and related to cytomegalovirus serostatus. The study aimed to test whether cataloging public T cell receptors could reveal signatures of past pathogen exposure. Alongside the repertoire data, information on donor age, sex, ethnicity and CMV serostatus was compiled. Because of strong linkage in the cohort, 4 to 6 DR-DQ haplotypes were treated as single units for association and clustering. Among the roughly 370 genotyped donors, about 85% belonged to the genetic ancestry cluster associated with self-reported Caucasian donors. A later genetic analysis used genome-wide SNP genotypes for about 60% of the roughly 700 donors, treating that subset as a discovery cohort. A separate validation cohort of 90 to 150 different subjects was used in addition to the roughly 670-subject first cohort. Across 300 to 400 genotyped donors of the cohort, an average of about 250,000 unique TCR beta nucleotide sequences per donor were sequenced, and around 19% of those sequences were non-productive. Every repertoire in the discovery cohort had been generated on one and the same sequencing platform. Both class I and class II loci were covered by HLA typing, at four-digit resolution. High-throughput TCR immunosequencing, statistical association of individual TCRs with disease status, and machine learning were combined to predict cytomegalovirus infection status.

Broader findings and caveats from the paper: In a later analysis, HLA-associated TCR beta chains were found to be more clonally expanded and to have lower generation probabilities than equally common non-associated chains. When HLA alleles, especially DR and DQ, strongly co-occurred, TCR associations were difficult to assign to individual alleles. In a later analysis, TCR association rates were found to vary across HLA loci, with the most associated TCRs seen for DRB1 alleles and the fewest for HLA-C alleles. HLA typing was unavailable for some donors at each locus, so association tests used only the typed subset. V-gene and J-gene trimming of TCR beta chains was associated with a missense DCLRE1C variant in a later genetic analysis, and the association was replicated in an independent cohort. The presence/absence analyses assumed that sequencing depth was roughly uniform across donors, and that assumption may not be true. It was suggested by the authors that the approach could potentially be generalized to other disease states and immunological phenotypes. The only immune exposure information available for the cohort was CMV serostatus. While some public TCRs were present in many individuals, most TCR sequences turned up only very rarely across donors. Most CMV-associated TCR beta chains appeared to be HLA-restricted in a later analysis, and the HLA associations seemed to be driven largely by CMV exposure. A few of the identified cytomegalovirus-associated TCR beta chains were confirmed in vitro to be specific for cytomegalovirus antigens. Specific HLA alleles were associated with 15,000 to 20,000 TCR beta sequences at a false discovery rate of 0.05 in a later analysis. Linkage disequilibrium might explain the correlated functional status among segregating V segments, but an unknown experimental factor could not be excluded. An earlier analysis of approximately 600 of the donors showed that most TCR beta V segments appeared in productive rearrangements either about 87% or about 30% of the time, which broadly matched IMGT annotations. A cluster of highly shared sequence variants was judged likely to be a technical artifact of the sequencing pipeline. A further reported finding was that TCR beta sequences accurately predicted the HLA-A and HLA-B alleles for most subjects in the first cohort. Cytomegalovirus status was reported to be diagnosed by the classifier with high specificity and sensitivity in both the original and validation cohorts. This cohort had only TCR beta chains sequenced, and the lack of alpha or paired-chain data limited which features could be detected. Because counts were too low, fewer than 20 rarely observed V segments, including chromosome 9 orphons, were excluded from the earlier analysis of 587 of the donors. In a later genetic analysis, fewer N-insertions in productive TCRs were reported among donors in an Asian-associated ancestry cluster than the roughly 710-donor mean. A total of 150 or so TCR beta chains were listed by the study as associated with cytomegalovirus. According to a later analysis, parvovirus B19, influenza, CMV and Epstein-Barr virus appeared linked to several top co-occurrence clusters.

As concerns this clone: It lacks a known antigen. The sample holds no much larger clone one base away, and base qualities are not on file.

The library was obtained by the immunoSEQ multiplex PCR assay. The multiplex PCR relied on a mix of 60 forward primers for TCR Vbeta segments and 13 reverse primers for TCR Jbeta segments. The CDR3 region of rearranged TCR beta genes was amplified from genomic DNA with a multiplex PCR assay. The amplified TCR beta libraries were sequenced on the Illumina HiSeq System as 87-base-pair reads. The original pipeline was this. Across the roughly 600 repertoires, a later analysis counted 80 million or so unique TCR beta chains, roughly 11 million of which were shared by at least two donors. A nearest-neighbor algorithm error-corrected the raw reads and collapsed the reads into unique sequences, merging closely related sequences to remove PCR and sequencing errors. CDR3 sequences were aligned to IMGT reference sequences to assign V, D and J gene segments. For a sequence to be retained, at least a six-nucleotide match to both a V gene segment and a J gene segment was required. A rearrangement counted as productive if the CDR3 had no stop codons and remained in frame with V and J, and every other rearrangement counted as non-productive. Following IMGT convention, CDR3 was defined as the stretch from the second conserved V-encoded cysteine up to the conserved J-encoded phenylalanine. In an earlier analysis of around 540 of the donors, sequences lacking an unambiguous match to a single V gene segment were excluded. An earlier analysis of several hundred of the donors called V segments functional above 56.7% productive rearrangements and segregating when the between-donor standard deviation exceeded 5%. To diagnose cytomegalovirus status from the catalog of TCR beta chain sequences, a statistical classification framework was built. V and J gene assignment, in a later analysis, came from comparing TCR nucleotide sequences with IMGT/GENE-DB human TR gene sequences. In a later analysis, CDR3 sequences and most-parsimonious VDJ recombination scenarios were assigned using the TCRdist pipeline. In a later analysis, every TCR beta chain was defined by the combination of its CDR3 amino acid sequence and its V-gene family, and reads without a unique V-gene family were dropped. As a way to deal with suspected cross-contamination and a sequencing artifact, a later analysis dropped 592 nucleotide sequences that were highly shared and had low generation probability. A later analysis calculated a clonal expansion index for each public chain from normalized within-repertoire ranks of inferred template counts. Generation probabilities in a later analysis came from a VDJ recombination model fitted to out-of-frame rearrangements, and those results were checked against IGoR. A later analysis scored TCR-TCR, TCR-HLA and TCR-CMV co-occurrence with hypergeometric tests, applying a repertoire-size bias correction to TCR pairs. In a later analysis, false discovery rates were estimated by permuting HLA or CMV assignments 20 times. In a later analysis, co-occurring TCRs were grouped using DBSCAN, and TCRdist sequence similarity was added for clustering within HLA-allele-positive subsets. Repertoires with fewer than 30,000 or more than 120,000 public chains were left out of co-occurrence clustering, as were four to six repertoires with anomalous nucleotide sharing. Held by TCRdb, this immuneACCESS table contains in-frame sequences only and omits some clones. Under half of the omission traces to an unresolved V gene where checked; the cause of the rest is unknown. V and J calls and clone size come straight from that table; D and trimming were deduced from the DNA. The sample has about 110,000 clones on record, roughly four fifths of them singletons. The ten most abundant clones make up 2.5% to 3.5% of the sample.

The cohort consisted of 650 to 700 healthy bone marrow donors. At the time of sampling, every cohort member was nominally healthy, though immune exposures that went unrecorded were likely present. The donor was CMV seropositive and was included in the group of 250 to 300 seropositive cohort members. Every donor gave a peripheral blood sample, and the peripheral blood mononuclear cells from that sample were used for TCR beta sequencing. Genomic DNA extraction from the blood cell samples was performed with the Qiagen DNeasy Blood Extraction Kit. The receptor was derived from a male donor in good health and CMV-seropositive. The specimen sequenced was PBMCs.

The encoded CDR3 is CASRPGQADRQPQHF. The DNA sequence follows: TGTGCCAGCAGACCCGGACAGGCGGATCGGCAGCCCCAGCATTTT. This chain joins TRBV6-5 to TRBJ1-5, with 7 junctional bases fitting TRBD1. The germline V gene encodes CDR1 MNHEY and CDR2 SVGAGI. Trimmed from V: 6 bases; trimmed from J: 7 bases; junction bases lacking a gene match: 12. Spanning cysteine to phenylalanine, the CDR3 consists of 15 amino acids. Of the read, only the CDR3 DNA is kept; its 45 bases are in frame from base 1.